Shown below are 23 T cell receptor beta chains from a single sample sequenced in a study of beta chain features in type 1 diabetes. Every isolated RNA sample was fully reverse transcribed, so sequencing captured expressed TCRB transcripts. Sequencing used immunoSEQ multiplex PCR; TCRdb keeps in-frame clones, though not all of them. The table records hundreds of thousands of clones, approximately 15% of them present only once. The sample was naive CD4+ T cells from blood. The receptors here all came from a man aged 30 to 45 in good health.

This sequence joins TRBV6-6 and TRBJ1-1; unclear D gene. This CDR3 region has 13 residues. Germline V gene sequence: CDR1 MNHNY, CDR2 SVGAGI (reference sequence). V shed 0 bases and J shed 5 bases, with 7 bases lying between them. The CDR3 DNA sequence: TGTGCCAGCAGTTACTCGTCCAGGACTGAAGCTTTCTTT. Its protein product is CASSYSSRTEAFF.

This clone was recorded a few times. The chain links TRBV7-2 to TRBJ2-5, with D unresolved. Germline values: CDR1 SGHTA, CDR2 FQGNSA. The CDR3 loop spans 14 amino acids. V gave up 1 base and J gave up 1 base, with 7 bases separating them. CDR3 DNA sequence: TGTGCCAGCAGCTTAGAGGGCCGCCAAGAGACCCAGTACTTC. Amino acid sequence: CASSLEGRQETQYF.

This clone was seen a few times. CDR3 sequence (DNA): TGTGCCAGCAGCTTGAAAGGTTTAGGGACAGGGAACGTCAAGGGAGATACGCAGTATTTT. It specifies CASSLKGLGTGNVKGDTQYF. The V and J genes are TRBV5-5 and TRBJ2-3, with 9 bases fitting TRBD1. Unmatched junction bases numbered 20, after V lost 1 base and J lost 5 bases. This CDR3 contains 20 residues. Germline values: CDR1 SGHKS, CDR2 YYEKEE (reference sequence).

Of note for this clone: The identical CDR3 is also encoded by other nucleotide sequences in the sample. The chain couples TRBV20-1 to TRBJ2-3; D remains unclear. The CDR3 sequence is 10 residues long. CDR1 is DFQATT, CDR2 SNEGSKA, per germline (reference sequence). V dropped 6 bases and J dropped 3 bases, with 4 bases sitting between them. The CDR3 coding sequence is TGCAGTGCGCGGACAGATACGCAGTATTTT. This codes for CSARTDTQYF.

The CDR3 spells CASSQTGELFF. The CDR3 DNA reads as TGTGCCAGCAGCCAAACCGGGGAGCTGTTTTTT. The chain is built from TRBV11-3 and TRBJ2-2; D gene unclear. CDR1 and CDR2 from the germline V gene are SGHNT and YENEEA. CDR3 length: 11 residues. V lost 5 bases and J lost 5, with 3 bases in between.

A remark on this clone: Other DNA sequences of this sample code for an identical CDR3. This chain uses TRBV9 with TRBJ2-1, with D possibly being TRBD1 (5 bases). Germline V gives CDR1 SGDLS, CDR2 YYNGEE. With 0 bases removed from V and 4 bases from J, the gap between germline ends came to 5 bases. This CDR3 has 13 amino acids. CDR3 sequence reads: CASSVEGYNEQFF. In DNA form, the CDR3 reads TGTGCCAGCAGCGTAGAGGGGTACAATGAGCAGTTCTTC.

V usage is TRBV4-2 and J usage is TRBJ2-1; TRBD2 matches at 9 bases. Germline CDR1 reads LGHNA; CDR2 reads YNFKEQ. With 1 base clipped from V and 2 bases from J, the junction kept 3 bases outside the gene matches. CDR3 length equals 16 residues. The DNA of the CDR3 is TGTGCCAGCAGCCAAGTTAGCGGGAGCCCCTACAATGAGCAGTTCTTC. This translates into CASSQVSGSPYNEQFF.

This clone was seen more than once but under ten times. The CDR3 DNA sequence: TGTGCCATAAAAGTCCCGGGGCCGATCTACAATGAGCAGTTCTTC. It codes for CAIKVPGPIYNEQFF. The rearrangement links TRBV19 to TRBJ2-1; D tentatively reads TRBD1 or TRBD2 (5 bases each). Germline V gene lookup returns CDR1 LNHDA and CDR2 SQIVND (reference sequence). The V end was cut by 10 bases, the J end by 3 bases, with 19 bases between. The CDR3 has 15 amino acids.

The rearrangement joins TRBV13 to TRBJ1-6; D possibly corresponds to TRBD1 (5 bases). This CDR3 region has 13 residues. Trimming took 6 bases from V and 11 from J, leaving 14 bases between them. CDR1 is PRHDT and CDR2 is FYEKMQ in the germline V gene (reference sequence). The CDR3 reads CASRGRGHPPLHF. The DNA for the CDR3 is TGTGCCAGCAGGGGACGGGGCCATCCACCCCTCCACTTT. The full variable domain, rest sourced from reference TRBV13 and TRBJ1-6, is AAGVIQSPRHLIKEKRETATLKCYPIPRHDTVYWYQQGPGQDPQFLISFYEKMQSDKGSIPDRFSAQQFSDYHSELNMSSLELGDSALYFCASRGRGHPPLHFGNGTRLTVT.

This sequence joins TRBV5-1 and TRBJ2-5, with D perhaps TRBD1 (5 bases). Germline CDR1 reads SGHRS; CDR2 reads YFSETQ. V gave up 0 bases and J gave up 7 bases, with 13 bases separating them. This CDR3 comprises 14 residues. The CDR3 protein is CASSLAADTGTQYF. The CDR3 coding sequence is TGCGCCAGCAGCTTGGCCGCGGACACGGGGACCCAGTACTTC.

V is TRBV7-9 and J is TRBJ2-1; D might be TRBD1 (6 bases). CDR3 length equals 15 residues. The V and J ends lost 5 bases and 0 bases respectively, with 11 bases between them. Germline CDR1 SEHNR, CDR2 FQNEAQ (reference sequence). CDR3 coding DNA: TGTGCCAGCAGCCCACAGGGAAGCTCCTACAATGAGCAGTTCTTC. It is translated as CASSPQGSSYNEQFF. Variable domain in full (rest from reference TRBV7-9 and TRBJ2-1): DTGVSQNPRHKITKRGQNVTFRCDPISEHNRLYWYRQTLGQGPEFLTYFQNEAQLEKSRLLSDRFSAERPKGSFSTLEIQRTEQGDSAMYLCASSPQGSSYNEQFFGPGTRLTVL.

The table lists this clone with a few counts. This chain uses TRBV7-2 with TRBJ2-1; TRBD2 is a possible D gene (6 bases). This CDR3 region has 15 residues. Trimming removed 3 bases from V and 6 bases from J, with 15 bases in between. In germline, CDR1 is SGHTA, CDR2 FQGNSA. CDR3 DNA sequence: TGTGCCAGCAGCTTCGCGTGGGGGGTTGCCAATGAGCAGTTCTTC. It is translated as CASSFAWGVANEQFF.

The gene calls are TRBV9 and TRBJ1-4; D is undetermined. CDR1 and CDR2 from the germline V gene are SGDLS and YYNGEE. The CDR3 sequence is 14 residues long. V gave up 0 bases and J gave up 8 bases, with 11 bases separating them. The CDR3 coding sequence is TGTGCCAGCAGCGTAGGGAACCTGAGGGAAAAACTGTTTTTT. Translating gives CASSVGNLREKLFF.

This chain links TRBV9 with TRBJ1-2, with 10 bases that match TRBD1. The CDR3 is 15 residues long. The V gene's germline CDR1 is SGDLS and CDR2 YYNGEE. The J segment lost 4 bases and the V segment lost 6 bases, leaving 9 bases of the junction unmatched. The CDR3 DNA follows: TGTGCCAGCACAGAAGGGACAGGGGTTTCCTATGGCTACACCTTC. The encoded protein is CASTEGTGVSYGYTF. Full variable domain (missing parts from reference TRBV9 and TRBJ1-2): DSGVTQTPKHLITATGQRVTLRCSPRSGDLSVYWYQQSLDQGLQFLIQYYNGEERAKGNILERFSAQQFPDLHSELNLSSLELGDSALYFCASTEGTGVSYGYTFGSGTRLTVV.

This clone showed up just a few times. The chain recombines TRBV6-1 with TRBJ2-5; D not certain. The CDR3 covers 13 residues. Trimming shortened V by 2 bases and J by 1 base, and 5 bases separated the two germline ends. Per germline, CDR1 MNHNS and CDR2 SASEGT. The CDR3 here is CASSEIPQETQYF. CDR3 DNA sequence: TGTGCCAGCAGTGAAATTCCCCAAGAGACCCAGTACTTC.

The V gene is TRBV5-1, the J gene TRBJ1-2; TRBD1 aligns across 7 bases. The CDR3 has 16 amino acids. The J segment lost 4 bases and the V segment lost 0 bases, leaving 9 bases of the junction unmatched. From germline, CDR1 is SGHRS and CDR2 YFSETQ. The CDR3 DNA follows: TGCGCCAGCAGCTTGGACTGGGACAGAACGTCCTATGGCTACACCTTC. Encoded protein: CASSLDWDRTSYGYTF.

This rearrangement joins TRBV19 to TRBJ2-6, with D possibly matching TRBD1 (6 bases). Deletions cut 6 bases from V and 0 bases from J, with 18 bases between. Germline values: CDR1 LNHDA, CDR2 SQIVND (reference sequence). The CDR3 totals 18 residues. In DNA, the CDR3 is TGTGCCAGTAGGGGTTTGGCAGGGGACCCCTCTGGGGCCAACGTCCTGACTTTC. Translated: CASRGLAGDPSGANVLTF.

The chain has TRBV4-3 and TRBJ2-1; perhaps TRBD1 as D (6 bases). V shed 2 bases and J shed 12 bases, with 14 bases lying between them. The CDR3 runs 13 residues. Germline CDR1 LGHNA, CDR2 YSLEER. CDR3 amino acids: CASSQRDTMGQFF. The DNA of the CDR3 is TGCGCCAGCAGCCAAAGGGACACTATGGGGCAGTTCTTC.

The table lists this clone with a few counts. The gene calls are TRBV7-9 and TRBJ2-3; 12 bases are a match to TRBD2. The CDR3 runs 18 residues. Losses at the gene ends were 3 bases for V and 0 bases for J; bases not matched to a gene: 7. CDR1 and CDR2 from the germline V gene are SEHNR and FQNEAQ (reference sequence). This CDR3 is CASSFPTSGGSSTDTQYF. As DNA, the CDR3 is TGTGCCAGCAGCTTCCCGACTAGCGGGGGTTCTAGCACAGATACGCAGTATTTT.

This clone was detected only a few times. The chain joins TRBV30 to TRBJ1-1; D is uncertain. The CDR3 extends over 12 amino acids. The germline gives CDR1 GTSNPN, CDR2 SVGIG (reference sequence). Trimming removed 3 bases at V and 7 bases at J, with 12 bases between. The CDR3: CAWSQTTIEAFF. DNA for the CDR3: TGTGCCTGGAGCCAGACTACGATTGAAGCTTTCTTT.

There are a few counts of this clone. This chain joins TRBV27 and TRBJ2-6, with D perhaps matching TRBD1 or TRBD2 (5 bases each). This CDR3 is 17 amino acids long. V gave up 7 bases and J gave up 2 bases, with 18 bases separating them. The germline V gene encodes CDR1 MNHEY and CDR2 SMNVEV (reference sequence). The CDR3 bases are TGTGCCAGCAACCCGTGGGGGAGCCGAACTGGGGCCAACGTCCTGACTTTC. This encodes CASNPWGSRTGANVLTF.

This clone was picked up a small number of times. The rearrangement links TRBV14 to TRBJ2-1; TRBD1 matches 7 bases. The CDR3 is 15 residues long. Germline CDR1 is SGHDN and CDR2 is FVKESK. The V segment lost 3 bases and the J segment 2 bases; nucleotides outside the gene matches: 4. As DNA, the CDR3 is TGTGCCAGCAGCCAGAGGACAGGAGCCTACAATGAGCAGTTCTTC. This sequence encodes CASSQRTGAYNEQFF.

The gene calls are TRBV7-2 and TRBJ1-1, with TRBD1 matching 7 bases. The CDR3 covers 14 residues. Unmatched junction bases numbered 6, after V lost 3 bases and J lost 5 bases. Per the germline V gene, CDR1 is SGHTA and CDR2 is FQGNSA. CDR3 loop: CASSFDRERTEAFF. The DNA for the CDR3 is TGTGCCAGCAGCTTCGACAGGGAAAGGACTGAAGCTTTCTTT. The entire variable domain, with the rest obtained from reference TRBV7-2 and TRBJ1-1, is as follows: GAGVSQSPSNKVTEKGKDVELRCDPISGHTALYWYRQSLGQGLEFLIYFQGNSAPDKSGLPSDRFSAERTGGSVSTLTIQRTQQEDSAVYLCASSFDRERTEAFFGQGTRLTVV.